The rows below give T cell receptor beta chains drawn from one sample of a study of a mutant IDH1 vaccine in newly diagnosed glioma. TCRdb keeps only in-frame clones here, not all; method: immunoSEQ multiplex PCR. Of some 120,000 clones listed, about 80% are singletons. These receptors lack a known antigen. The sequenced sample was PBMCs, obtained from a glioma patient whose treatment included an IDH1 peptide vaccine. These receptors came from a man aged 40-55 years with glioma. The CDR3 runs from the conserved cysteine through the conserved F or W. D genes are given only for firm matches. Only part of the rows carry a size: once, few, many, or a class if the clone is expanded.

cdr3_aa cdr3_nt d_call j_call clone_size v_call
CASSLHGASGTYEQYF TGTGCCAGCAGCCTGCACGGGGCTAGCGGGACCTACGAGCAGTACTTC TRBD2 TRBJ2-7 - TRBV7-8
CASSGTRLAYSDTQYF TGTGCCAGCAGCGGGACCAGACTAGCATATTCAGATACGCAGTATTTT TRBD2 TRBJ2-3 - TRBV5-6
CSASGLGTAYF TGCAGTGCTAGTGGTTTGGGGACAGCCTACTTC TRBD1 TRBJ2-7 - TRBV20-1
CASSVVVGGSYNEQFF TGTGCCAGCAGCGTAGTAGTTGGCGGCTCCTACAATGAGCAGTTCTTC - TRBJ2-1 - TRBV9
CASSLSSGGLNEQFF TGTGCCAGCAGCTTATCTAGCGGGGGCCTAAATGAGCAGTTCTTC TRBD2 TRBJ2-1 - TRBV7-9
CASKFGVNTGELFF TGTGCCAGCAAGTTCGGGGTGAACACCGGGGAGCTGTTTTTT - TRBJ2-2 - TRBV27
CASSGRTNEKLFF TGTGCCAGCAGCGGCAGAACTAATGAAAAACTGTTTTTT - TRBJ1-4 - TRBV6-1
CASSFRLQGSGELFF TGTGCCAGCAGCTTCCGACTCCAGGGAAGCGGGGAGCTGTTTTTT - TRBJ2-2 - TRBV5-4
CASSLRVLGYTF TGTGCCAGCAGTTTAAGGGTCCTCGGCTACACCTTC - TRBJ1-2 - TRBV6-6
CSVTGSFGGLKTQYF TGCAGCGTCACGGGTTCCTTTGGGGGCTTAAAGACCCAGTACTTC - TRBJ2-5 - TRBV29-1
CASGPSGRGGNEQFF TGTGCTAGTGGTCCCAGCGGGCGGGGGGGCAATGAGCAGTTCTTC TRBD2 TRBJ2-1 - TRBV12-5
CASSLGGRTEAFF TGTGCCAGCAGCTTGGGGGGGAGGACTGAAGCTTTCTTT - TRBJ1-1 - TRBV5-4
CASSLRLAGADTQYF TGTGCCAGCAGCTTACGTCTAGCGGGAGCAGATACGCAGTATTTT TRBD2 TRBJ2-3 - TRBV7-2
CASSLSGVYEQYF TGTGCCAGTAGTTTGTCGGGAGTTTACGAGCAGTACTTC - TRBJ2-7 few TRBV19
CATSSLAGDVNEQYF TGTGCCACCAGCAGCCTTGCGGGAGACGTCAACGAGCAGTACTTC TRBD2 TRBJ2-7 - TRBV15
CASSFFGEQFF TGTGCCAGCAGCTTTTTCGGTGAGCAGTTCTTC - TRBJ2-1 - TRBV7-9
CASSLVTGGGEQFF TGCGCCAGCAGCTTGGTTACGGGGGGCGGTGAGCAGTTCTTC - TRBJ2-1 - TRBV5-1
CASRPAGGNTIYF TGTGCCAGCAGACCAGCAGGAGGAAACACCATATATTTT - TRBJ1-3 - TRBV6-5
CASTLQGNQETQYF TGTGCCAGCACCTTACAGGGAAATCAAGAGACCCAGTACTTC - TRBJ2-5 - TRBV5-4
CASSLGAHPNTEAFF TGCGCCAGCAGCTTGGGGGCCCACCCGAACACTGAAGCTTTCTTT - TRBJ1-1 - TRBV5-1
CASSFLPPMTGRNHVTYEQYF TGTGCCAGCAGTTTCCTACCCCCCATGACGGGACGGAACCACGTAACCTACGAGCAGTACTTC - TRBJ2-7 - TRBV28
CASSPGLAGGSPDTQYF TGTGCCAGCTCCCCAGGACTAGCGGGAGGGTCCCCAGATACGCAGTATTTT TRBD2 TRBJ2-3 - TRBV18
CASSPGLAGNTDTQYF TGTGCCAGCAGCCCCGGACTAGCGGGGAACACAGATACGCAGTATTTT TRBD2 TRBJ2-3 - TRBV5-6
CSVALPLPRTDTQYF TGCAGCGTTGCCCTACCCCTACCGAGGACAGATACGCAGTATTTT - TRBJ2-3 - TRBV29-1
CAWGPPGGPQHF TGTGCCTGGGGTCCCCCCGGGGGGCCCCAGCATTTT - TRBJ1-5 few TRBV30
CASSLDHRGRDTEAFF TGTGCCAGCAGCTTGGACCACAGGGGACGGGACACTGAAGCTTTCTTT TRBD1 TRBJ1-1 - TRBV5-4
CASSQAARGTQYF TGTGCCAGCAGCCAAGCCGCGAGGGGGACCCAGTACTTC - TRBJ2-5 - TRBV14
CASSQGLGDRGPNNEKLFF TGTGCCAGCAGCCAAGGCCTCGGGGACAGGGGCCCCAATAATGAAAAACTGTTTTTT TRBD1 TRBJ1-4 - TRBV4-2
CASSPLYSGANVLTF TGTGCCAGTAGTCCCCTCTACTCTGGGGCCAACGTCCTGACTTTC - TRBJ2-6 - TRBV19
CASRRTGGMNTEAFF TGTGCCAGCAGAAGGACAGGGGGCATGAACACTGAAGCTTTCTTT TRBD1 TRBJ1-1 few TRBV6-4
CASSQGAVANTGELFF TGTGCCAGCAGCCAAGGGGCTGTCGCGAACACCGGGGAGCTGTTTTTT - TRBJ2-2 - TRBV11-3
CASSPDRATTGELFF TGTGCCAGCTCACCCGACAGGGCGACCACCGGGGAGCTGTTTTTT TRBD1 TRBJ2-2 - TRBV18
CASSLLSGAGGLTEQYF TGTGCCAGCAGTTTATTGTCTGGGGCGGGAGGGCTCACCGAGCAGTACTTC TRBD2 TRBJ2-7 - TRBV27
CASSMGRSGGGNQPQHF TGTGCCAGTAGTATGGGAAGGTCAGGGGGTGGCAATCAGCCCCAGCATTTT TRBD1 TRBJ1-5 few TRBV19
CASSFLSSGANVLTF TGTGCCAGCAGCTTTCTGAGCTCTGGGGCCAACGTCCTGACTTTC - TRBJ2-6 - TRBV11-2
CASSLSTGVSGANVLTF TGTGCCAGCAGCTTATCGACAGGTGTCTCTGGGGCCAACGTCCTGACTTTC - TRBJ2-6 - TRBV7-9
CASSPGTSPIYNEQFF TGTGCCAGCAGCCCAGGGACTAGTCCCATATACAATGAGCAGTTCTTC TRBD2 TRBJ2-1 - TRBV11-2
CATSRDVRTANEKLFF TGTGCCACCAGCAGAGATGTGAGGACAGCTAATGAAAAACTGTTTTTT - TRBJ1-4 - TRBV15
CASRDSGRADTQYF TGTGCCAGCAGAGACAGCGGGAGGGCAGATACGCAGTATTTT TRBD2 TRBJ2-3 few TRBV6-5
CASSHLRSGETQYF TGCGCCAGCAGCCACCTAAGGTCGGGAGAGACCCAGTACTTC - TRBJ2-5 - TRBV4-3
CASSLRGQHTDTQYF TGTGCCAGCAGCTTAAGAGGGCAGCACACAGATACGCAGTATTTT - TRBJ2-3 - TRBV11-2
CASSAIIPDLTDGYTF TGTGCCAGCAGCGCGATCATTCCCGACCTTACAGATGGCTACACCTTC - TRBJ1-2 - TRBV9
CATSRDSGMGDTIYF TGTGCCACCAGCAGAGATTCAGGGATGGGGGACACCATATATTTT - TRBJ1-3 once TRBV15